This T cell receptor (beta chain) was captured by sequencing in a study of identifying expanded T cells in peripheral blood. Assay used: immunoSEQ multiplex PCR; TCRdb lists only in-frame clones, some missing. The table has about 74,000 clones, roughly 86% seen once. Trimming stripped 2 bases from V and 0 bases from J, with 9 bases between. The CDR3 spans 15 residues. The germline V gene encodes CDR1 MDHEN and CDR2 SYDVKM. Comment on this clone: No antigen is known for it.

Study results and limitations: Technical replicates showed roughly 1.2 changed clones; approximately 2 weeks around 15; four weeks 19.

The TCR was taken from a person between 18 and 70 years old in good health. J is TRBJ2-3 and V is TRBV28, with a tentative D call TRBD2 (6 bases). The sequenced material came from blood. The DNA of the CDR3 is TGTGCCAGCAGTTTACGGGACTTTAGCACAGATACGCAGTATTTT. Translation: CASSLRDFSTDTQYF.